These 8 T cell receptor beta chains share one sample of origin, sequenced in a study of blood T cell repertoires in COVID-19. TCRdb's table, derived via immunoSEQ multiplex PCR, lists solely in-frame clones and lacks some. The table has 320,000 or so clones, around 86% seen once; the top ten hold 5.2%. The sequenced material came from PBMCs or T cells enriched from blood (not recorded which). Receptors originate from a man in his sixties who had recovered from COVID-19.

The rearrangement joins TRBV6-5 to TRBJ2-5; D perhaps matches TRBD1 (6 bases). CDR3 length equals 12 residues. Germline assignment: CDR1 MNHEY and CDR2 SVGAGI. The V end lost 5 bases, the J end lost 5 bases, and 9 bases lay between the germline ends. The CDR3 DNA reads TGTGCCAGCAGTAGGGGGTGGGAGACCCAGTACTTC. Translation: CASSRGWETQYF.

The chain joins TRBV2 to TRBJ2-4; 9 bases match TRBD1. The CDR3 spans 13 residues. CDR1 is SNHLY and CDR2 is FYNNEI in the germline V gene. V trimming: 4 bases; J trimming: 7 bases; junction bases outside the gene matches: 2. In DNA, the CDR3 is TGTGCCAGCAGTGGACAGGGGGTGAACATTCAGTACTTC. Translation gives CASSGQGVNIQYF.

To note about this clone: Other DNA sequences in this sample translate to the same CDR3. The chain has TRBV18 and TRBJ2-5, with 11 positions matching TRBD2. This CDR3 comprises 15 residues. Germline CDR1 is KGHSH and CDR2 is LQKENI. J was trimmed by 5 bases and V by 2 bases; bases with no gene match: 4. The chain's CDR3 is CASSPGLAGEETQYF. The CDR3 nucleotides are TGTGCCAGCTCACCAGGACTAGCGGGTGAGGAGACCCAGTACTTC.

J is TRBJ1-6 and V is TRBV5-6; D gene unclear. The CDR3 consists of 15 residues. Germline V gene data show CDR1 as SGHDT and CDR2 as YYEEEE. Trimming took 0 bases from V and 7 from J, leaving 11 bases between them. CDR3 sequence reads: CASSLGGVVNSPLHF. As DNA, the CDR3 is TGTGCCAGCAGCTTGGGCGGGGTGGTCAATTCACCCCTCCACTTT. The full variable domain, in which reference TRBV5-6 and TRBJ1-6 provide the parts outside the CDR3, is DAGVTQSPTHLIKTRGQQVTLRCSPKSGHDTVSWYQQALGQGPQFIFQYYEEEERQRGNFPDRFSGHQFPNYSSELNVNALLLGDSALYLCASSLGGVVNSPLHFGNGTRLTVT.

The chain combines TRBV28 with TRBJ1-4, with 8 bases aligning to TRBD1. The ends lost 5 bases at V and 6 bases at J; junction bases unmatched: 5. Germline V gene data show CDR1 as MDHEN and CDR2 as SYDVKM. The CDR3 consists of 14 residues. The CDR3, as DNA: TGTGCCAGCAGTCCCAGGGGGCCGGATGAAAAACTGTTTTTT. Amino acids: CASSPRGPDEKLFF.

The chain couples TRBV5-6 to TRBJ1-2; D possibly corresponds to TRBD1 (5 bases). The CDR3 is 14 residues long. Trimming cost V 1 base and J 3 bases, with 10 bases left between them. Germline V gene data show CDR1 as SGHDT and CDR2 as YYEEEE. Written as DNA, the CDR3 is TGTGCCAGCAGCTTGTTGTGGGGCGACTATGGCTACACCTTC. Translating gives CASSLLWGDYGYTF.

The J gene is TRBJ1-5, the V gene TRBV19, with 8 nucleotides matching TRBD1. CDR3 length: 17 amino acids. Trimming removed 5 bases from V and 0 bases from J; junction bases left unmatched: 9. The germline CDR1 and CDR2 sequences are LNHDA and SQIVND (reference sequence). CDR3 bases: TGTGCCAGTAGTTCCGGGACAGGCAGATATAGCAATCAGCCCCAGCATTTT. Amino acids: CASSSGTGRYSNQPQHF.

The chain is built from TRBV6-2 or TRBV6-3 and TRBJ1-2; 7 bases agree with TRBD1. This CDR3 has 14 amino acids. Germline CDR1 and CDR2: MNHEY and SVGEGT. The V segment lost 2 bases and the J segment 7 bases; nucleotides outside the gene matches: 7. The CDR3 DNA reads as TGTGCCAGCAGTTACCATGAGACAGGGCTTGGCTACACCTTC. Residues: CASSYHETGLGYTF.